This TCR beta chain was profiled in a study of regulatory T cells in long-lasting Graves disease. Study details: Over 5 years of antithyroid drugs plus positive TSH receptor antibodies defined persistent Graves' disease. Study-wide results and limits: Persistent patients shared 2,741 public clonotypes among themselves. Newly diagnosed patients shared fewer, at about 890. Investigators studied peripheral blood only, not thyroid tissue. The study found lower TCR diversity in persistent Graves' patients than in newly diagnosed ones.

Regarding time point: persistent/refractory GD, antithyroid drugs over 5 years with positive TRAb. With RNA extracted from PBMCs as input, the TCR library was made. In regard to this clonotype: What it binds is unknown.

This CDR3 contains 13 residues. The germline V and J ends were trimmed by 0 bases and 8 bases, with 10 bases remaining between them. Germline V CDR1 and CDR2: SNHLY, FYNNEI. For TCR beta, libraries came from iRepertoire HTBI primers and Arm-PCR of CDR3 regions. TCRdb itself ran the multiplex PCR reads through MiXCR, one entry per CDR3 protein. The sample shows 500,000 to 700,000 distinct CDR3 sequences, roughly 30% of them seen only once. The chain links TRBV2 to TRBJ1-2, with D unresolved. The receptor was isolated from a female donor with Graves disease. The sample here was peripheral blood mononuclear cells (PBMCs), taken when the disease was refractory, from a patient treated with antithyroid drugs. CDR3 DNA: TGTGCCAGCAGTGAAGCCCGGCCGGGGGGCTACACCTTC. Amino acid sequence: CASSEARPGGYTF.